Below, 16 T cell receptor beta chains from the same sample are listed, as sequenced in a study. TCRdb fed the 5' RACE reads into MiXCR, producing one record per CDR3 protein. Of about 10,000 distinct CDR3 sequences in the sample, around 15% were seen once. The sorted Tregs were CD4+CD25+CD127-/low cells. Sequenced input: Tregs sorted from blood. The receptor set was obtained from a female donor with breast cancer.

The chain recombines TRBV20-1 with TRBJ1-6; no reliable D call. The CDR3 loop spans 15 amino acids. Germline assignment: CDR1 DFQATT and CDR2 SNEGSKA (reference sequence). The V gene lost 0 bases and the J gene lost 6 bases, with 12 bases spanning the gap. The CDR3 sequence: CSARDGWLGNSPLHF. CDR3 nucleotides: TGCAGTGCTAGAGATGGCTGGTTGGGTAATTCACCCCTCCACTTT.

This clonotype was seen repeatedly, ten times or more. The CDR3 coding sequence is TGTGCCAGCAGGGACAATCCGAACACTGAAGCTTTCTTT. It translates to CASRDNPNTEAFF. J is TRBJ1-1 and V is TRBV2; TRBD1 is a possible D gene (5 bases). Germline CDR1 reads SNHLY; CDR2 reads FYNNEI. The germline V and J ends were trimmed by 6 bases and 1 base, with 9 bases remaining between them. The CDR3 is made up of 13 amino acids. Supplemented by reference TRBV2 and TRBJ1-1, the full variable domain reads EPEVTQTPSHQVTQMGQEVILRCVPISNHLYFYWYRQILGQKVEFLVSFYNNEISEKSEIFDDQFSVERPDGSNFTLKIRSTKLEDSAMYFCASRDNPNTEAFFGQGTRLTVV.

The chain couples TRBV3-1 to TRBJ2-1; TRBD2 aligns across 8 bases. This CDR3 region has 17 residues. Trimming cost V 4 bases and J 7 bases; bases outside gene matches: 15. Germline assignment: CDR1 LGHDT and CDR2 YNNKEL (reference sequence). The CDR3 DNA reads TGTGCCAGCAGCCTAAGAGGGTGGAGCGGGAGCGAAAATGAGCAGTTCTTC. Its translation is CASSLRGWSGSENEQFF.

With regard to this clonotype: This could be a read error, since a much larger clone is one nucleotide away. The genes are TRBV7-2 and TRBJ2-5; 8 positions agree with TRBD1. The CDR3 contains 14 residues. The germline gives CDR1 SGHTA, CDR2 FQGNSA. After removal of 5 bases from V and 7 bases from J, the junction contained 9 bases not matched to a gene. The DNA for the CDR3 is TGTGCCAGCAGCATCCCGACAGGGACAGGGACCCAGTACTTC. It yields the protein CASSIPTGTGTQYF.

In its sample, this clonotype ranks as medium-sized. This chain joins TRBV3-1 and TRBJ2-2; 11 bases map to TRBD2. V trimming: 6 bases; J trimming: 4 bases; junction bases outside the gene matches: 4. This CDR3 is 15 amino acids long. Germline CDR1 is LGHDT and CDR2 is YNNKEL (reference sequence). In DNA form, the CDR3 reads TGTGCCAGCAGTCTTAGCGGGAGGGTCACCGGGGAGCTGTTTTTT. Translation gives CASSLSGRVTGELFF.

This clonotype is classed as medium-sized (0.01 to 0.1%). The chain uses TRBV20-1 and TRBJ2-2; 8 nucleotides align to TRBD2. The V gene end was trimmed by 7 bases and the J gene end by 5 bases; junction bases not matched to a gene: 9. There are 14 residues in the CDR3. Germline assignment: CDR1 DFQATT and CDR2 SNEGSKA (reference sequence). The CDR3 is CSVREGLRTGELFF. The CDR3 DNA sequence: TGCAGTGTCCGGGAGGGCCTAAGGACCGGGGAGCTGTTTTTT.

This clonotype is classed as medium-sized. The gene calls are TRBV7-2 and TRBJ2-1; D gene unclear. Trimming removed 5 bases from V and 9 bases from J, with 14 bases in between. Germline assignment: CDR1 SGHTA and CDR2 FQGNSA. CDR3 length equals 13 residues. Here the CDR3 reads CASSPRQAPEQFF. As DNA, the CDR3 is TGTGCCAGCAGCCCGAGACAAGCCCCTGAGCAGTTCTTC.

In this sample, this clonotype is medium-sized. The chain uses TRBV20-1 and TRBJ1-1; tentatively, D is TRBD1 (5 bases). V was shortened by 4 bases and J by 5 bases, with 20 bases between the two germline ends. This CDR3 contains 15 residues. The germline V gene encodes CDR1 DFQATT and CDR2 SNEGSKA (reference sequence). CDR3 coding DNA: TGCAGTGCTACTTGGCCCCAAGACAGACGGACTGAAGCTTTCTTT. This encodes CSATWPQDRRTEAFF.

The rearrangement links TRBV5-1 to TRBJ1-5; the match to TRBD1 covers 8 bases. Per germline, CDR1 SGHRS and CDR2 YFSETQ. The CDR3 contains 14 residues. Trimming at V came to 3 bases and at J to 3 bases, leaving 2 bases not matched to a gene. The CDR3 DNA reads TGCGCCAGCAGCTCGGACAGGGCCAATCAGCCCCAGCATTTT. Its protein is CASSSDRANQPQHF.

In its sample, this clonotype ranks as medium-sized (0.01 to 0.1%). The junction shows a germline mismatch at one end, possibly a read error. This chain uses TRBV6-2 or TRBV6-3 with TRBJ2-1, with 8 nucleotides matching TRBD2. CDR3 length: 12 residues. Germline assignment: CDR1 MNHEY and CDR2 SVGEGT. The CDR3 region is CASSRTSSSWLF. CDR3 DNA: TGTGCCAGCAGTAGGACTAGCTCGTCTTGGCTCTTC.

This clonotype was counted between two and nine times. This chain links TRBV5-1 with TRBJ1-1, with D maybe TRBD1 (6 bases). The V end lost 3 bases, the J end lost 1 base, and 16 bases lay between the germline ends. The germline V gene has CDR1 SGHRS and CDR2 YFSETQ. This CDR3 region has 16 residues. The CDR3 DNA is TGCGCCAGCAGCTACTCAGGGGATTTCTGGAACACTGAAGCTTTCTTT. Its protein is CASSYSGDFWNTEAFF.

This clonotype was recorded a few times. A much larger clone differs by one base, so this may be a read error. This chain uses TRBV6-1 with TRBJ2-1; 7 bases are shared with TRBD2. V shed 7 bases, J shed 10 bases, and the junction held 10 bases outside the gene matches. The germline CDR1 and CDR2 sequences are MNHNS and SASEGT. This CDR3 comprises 13 residues. The CDR3 bases are TGTGCCAGCACCCTAGCGGTAGGCAAGGAGCAGTTCTTC. Amino acid sequence: CASTLAVGKEQFF.

This clonotype is judged medium-sized. This chain's CDR3 is CASSSEGQGADTQYF. The CDR3 bases are TGTGCCAGCAGCTCGGAAGGACAGGGGGCTGATACGCAGTATTTT. The chain couples TRBV7-2 to TRBJ2-3; 11 bases map to TRBD1. CDR3 length: 15 amino acids. Germline CDR1 SGHTA, CDR2 FQGNSA. V gave up 4 bases and J gave up 6 bases; unmatched junction bases: 6. Looking up the rest from reference TRBV7-2 and TRBJ2-3 gives the full variable domain: GAGVSQSPSNKVTEKGKDVELRCDPISGHTALYWYRQSLGQGLEFLIYFQGNSAPDKSGLPSDRFSAERTGGSVSTLTIQRTQQEDSAVYLCASSSEGQGADTQYFGPGTRLTVL.

This clonotype was observed many times. V gene TRBV20-1 combines with J gene TRBJ1-5; a possible D gene is TRBD1 (6 bases). Germline V gene sequence: CDR1 DFQATT, CDR2 SNEGSKA (reference sequence). Deletions cut 2 bases from V and 4 bases from J, with 12 bases between. This CDR3 is built from 14 residues. The CDR3 DNA is TGCAGTGCTAGATCGGGACAAAAGAATCAGCCCCAGCATTTT. The encoded protein is CSARSGQKNQPQHF.

The chain links TRBV12-2 to TRBJ2-2. TRBV12-2 is noted as a pseudogene. The CDR3 has 16 amino acids. The CDR3 reads CASRLAPSGLTGELFF. CDR3 coding DNA: TGTGCAAGTCGCTTAGCGCCTAGCGGGCTTACCGGGGAGCTGTTTTTT.

This clonotype appeared a single time. Likely a read error: the CDR3 ends without its conserved phenylalanine or tryptophan. J is TRBJ2-7 and V is TRBV29-1; 13 positions agree with TRBD2. CDR3 length: 18 residues. In germline, CDR1 is SQVTM, CDR2 ANQGSEA. CDR3 coding DNA: TGCAGCGTTGGTGTTGGGGGACTAGCGGGAATGAGCTCCTACAAGCAGTACTCC. Residues: CSVGVGGLAGMSSYKQYS.